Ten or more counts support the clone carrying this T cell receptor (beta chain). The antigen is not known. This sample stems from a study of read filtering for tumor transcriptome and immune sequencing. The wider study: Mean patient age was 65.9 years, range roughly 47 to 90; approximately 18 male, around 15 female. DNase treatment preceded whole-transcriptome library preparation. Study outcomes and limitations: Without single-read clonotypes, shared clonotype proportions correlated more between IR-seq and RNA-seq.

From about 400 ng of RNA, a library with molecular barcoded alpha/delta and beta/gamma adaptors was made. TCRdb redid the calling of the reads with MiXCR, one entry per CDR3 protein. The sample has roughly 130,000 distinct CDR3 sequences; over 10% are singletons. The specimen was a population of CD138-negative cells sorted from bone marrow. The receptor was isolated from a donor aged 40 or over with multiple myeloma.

The CDR3 nucleotides are TGTGCCAGCAGCTTAGACGGACAGGGGGTTCAGCCCCAGCATTTT. It yields the protein CASSLDGQGVQPQHF. This chain uses TRBV7-2 with TRBJ1-5, with 10 nucleotides matching TRBD1. The junction had 3 bases not matched to a gene; V was cut back by 1 base and J by 6 bases. CDR1 is SGHTA and CDR2 is FQGNSA in the germline V gene. This CDR3 has 15 residues.